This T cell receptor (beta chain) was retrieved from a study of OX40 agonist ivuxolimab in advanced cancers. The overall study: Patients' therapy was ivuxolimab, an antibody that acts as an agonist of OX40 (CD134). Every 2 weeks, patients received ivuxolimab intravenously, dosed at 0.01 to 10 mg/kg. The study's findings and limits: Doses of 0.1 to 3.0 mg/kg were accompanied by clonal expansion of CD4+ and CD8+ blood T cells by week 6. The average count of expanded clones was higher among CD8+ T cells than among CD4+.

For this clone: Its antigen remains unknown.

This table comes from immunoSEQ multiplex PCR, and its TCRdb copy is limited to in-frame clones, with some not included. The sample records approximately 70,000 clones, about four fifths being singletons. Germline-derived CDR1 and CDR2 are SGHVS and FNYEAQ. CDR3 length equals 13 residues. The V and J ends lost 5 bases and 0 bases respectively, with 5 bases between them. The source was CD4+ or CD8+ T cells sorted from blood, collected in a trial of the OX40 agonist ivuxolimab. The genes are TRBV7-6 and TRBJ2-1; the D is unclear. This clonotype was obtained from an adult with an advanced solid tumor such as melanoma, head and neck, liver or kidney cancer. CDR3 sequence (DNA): TGTGCCAGCAGCCCGAGCTCCTACAATGAGCAGTTCTTC. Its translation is CASSPSSYNEQFF.